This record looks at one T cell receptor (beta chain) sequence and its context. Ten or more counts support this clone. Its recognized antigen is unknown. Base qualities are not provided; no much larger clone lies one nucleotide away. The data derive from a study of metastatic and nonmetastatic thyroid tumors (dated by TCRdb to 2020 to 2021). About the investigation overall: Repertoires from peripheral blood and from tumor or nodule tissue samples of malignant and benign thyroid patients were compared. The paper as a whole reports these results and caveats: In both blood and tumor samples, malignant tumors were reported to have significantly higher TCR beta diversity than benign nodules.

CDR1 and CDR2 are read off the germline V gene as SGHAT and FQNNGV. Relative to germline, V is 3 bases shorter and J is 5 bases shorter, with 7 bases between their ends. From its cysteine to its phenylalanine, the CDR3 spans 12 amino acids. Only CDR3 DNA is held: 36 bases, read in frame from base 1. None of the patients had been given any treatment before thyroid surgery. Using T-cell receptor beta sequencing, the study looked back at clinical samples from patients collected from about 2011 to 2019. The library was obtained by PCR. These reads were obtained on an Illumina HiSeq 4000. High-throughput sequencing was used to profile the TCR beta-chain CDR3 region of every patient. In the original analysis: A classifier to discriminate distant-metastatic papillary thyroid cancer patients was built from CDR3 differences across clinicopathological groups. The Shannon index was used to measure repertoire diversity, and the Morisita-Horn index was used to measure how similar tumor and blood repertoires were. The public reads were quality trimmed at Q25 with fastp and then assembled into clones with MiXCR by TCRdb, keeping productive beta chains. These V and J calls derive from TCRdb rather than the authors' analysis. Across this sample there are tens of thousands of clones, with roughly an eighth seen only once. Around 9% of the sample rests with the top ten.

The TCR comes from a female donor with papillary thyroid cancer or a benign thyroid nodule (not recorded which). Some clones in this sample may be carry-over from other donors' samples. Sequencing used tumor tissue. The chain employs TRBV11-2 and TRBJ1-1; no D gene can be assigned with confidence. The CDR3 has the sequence CASSLFGTEAFF. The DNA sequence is TGTGCCAGCAGCTTGTTCGGAACTGAAGCTTTCTTT.